This T cell receptor (beta chain) is drawn from a study of blood T cell repertoires in COVID-19. The table came from immunoSEQ multiplex PCR; TCRdb's copy has only in-frame clones and leaves some out. The sample lists roughly 260,000 clones; 91% were seen once. The sample comprised peripheral blood. The sequence was obtained from a person aged 18-30 years with COVID-19, enrolled during active disease.

CDR3 protein: CASSPQGAQHF. The CDR3 nucleotides read TGTGCCAGCAGTCCCCAGGGGGCCCAGCATTTT. The chain employs TRBV28 and TRBJ1-5, with 7 bases that match TRBD1. Germline V gives CDR1 MDHEN, CDR2 SYDVKM. J gave up 11 bases and V 5 bases, and 3 bases lay outside the gene matches. The CDR3 sequence is 11 residues long. The whole variable domain, filled in from reference TRBV28 and TRBJ1-5, reads DVKVTQSSRYLVKRTGEKVFLECVQDMDHENMFWYRQDPGLGLRLIYFSYDVKMKEKGDIPEGYSVSREKKERFSLILESASTNQTSMYLCASSPQGAQHFGDGTRLSIL.